These 32 T cell receptor beta chains were all obtained from the same sample, sequenced in a study of CD8 T cells in ankylosing spondylitis. Each CDR3 protein gets one entry after TCRdb re-called the 5' RACE reads with MiXCR. The sample consists of a few hundred thousand distinct CDR3 sequences, about 20% of them appearing once. The specimen sequenced was blood, either unsorted or a sorted T cell fraction (not recorded which). These receptors all come from a male donor with ankylosing spondylitis or in good health (not recorded which).

Many counts were recorded for this clonotype. V is TRBV12-3 or TRBV12-4 and J is TRBJ2-3; TRBD2 matches 9 bases. CDR3 length: 15 residues. The trim removed 5 bases at V and 5 bases at J, leaving 8 bases unmatched. Here the CDR3 reads CASSTLRAGGDTQYF. The CDR3 DNA follows: TGTGCCAGCAGTACCCTTCGAGCGGGAGGAGATACGCAGTATTTT.

The chain employs TRBV27 and TRBJ1-5, with D unclear. The V end lost 6 bases, the J end lost 2 bases, and 17 bases lay between the germline ends. There are 16 residues in the CDR3. Germline V CDR1 and CDR2: MNHEY, SMNVEV (reference sequence). The CDR3 region is CASSNDAGLGNQPQHF. DNA of the CDR3: TGTGCCAGCAGCAACGACGCCGGCTTAGGCAATCAGCCCCAGCATTTT.

The chain joins TRBV5-1 to TRBJ2-7; D might be TRBD2 (7 bases). The CDR3 is 15 residues long. Per the germline V gene, CDR1 is SGHRS and CDR2 is YFSETQ. Trimming took 4 bases from V and 2 from J, leaving 16 bases between them. The CDR3 sequence is CASSQGGGGPYEQYF. CDR3 bases: TGCGCCAGCAGCCAGGGAGGGGGGGGACCCTACGAGCAGTACTTC.

This chain links TRBV7-9 with TRBJ2-7, with TRBD1 matching 12 bases. Germline CDR1 and CDR2: SEHNR and FQNEAQ (reference sequence). V was clipped by 10 bases and J by 5 bases; unmatched bases: 15. The CDR3 totals 16 residues. CDR3 sequence reads: CATLPPGQGAFNEQYF. For the CDR3, the DNA is TGTGCCACCCTACCTCCGGGACAGGGGGCTTTCAACGAGCAGTACTTC. Variable domain in full (rest from reference TRBV7-9 and TRBJ2-7): DTGVSQNPRHKITKRGQNVTFRCDPISEHNRLYWYRQTLGQGPEFLTYFQNEAQLEKSRLLSDRFSAERPKGSFSTLEIQRTEQGDSAMYLCATLPPGQGAFNEQYFGPGTRLTVT.

This clonotype was seen more than once but under ten times. The rearrangement joins TRBV28 to TRBJ2-1; TRBD1 might be the D (5 bases). Germline V gives CDR1 MDHEN, CDR2 SYDVKM. The CDR3 extends over 14 amino acids. The ends were cut back, 5 bases at V and 14 bases at J, with 22 bases in the middle. The CDR3 sequence is CASSPGPSWGQEFF. The CDR3 DNA reads TGTGCCAGCAGTCCCGGTCCCAGTTGGGGCCAAGAGTTCTTC.

This clonotype was seen a handful of times. J is TRBJ2-4 and V is TRBV6-1; perhaps TRBD1 as D (7 bases). Looked up from germline, CDR1 is MNHNS and CDR2 is SASEGT. V was shortened by 3 bases and J by 7 bases, with 16 bases between the two germline ends. This CDR3 has 15 residues. The CDR3: CASSDNHRGGNIQYF. In nucleotides, the CDR3 is TGTGCCAGCAGTGACAACCACAGGGGAGGCAACATTCAGTACTTC.

V usage is TRBV29-1 and J usage is TRBJ1-2; D is unresolved. Germline V lookup: CDR1 SQVTM, CDR2 ANQGSEA. V gave up 5 bases and J gave up 4 bases, with 14 bases separating them. The CDR3 contains 13 residues. Here the CDR3 DNA reads TGCAGCGTTCCCGGGCCCGGAGGCTATGGCTACACCTTC. This gives the protein CSVPGPGGYGYTF.

This clonotype has a handful of counts. The chain carries TRBV29-1 and TRBJ2-5; D is perhaps TRBD2 (6 bases). The CDR3 length is 14 residues. The V gene lost 0 bases and the J gene lost 7 bases, with 15 bases spanning the gap. CDR1 is SQVTM, CDR2 ANQGSEA, per germline. CDR3 bases: TGCAGCGTTGAAGATCGGGAGTCTGCAAGGACCCAGTACTTC. It yields the protein CSVEDRESARTQYF.

This clonotype was seen at least ten times. This chain uses TRBV29-1 with TRBJ2-1, with D possibly matching TRBD2 (6 bases). V lost 3 bases and J 12 bases, leaving 9 bases between the germline ends. Germline V CDR1 and CDR2: SQVTM, ANQGSEA. This CDR3 region has 10 residues. CDR3 loop: CSVDGGLQFF. The CDR3 bases are TGCAGCGTTGACGGGGGTCTGCAGTTCTTC.

As concerns this clonotype: With a much larger clone just one base away, this may be a read error. J is TRBJ1-5 and V is TRBV20-1, with a tentative D call TRBD1 (5 bases). The CDR3 extends over 18 amino acids. Per the germline V gene, CDR1 is DFQATT and CDR2 is SNEGSKA (reference sequence). The CDR3 loop is CSARDFFRGDESNRPQHF. CDR3 coding DNA: TGCAGTGCTAGAGATTTTTTTCGGGGGGACGAAAGCAATCGGCCCCAGCATTTT.

This clonotype has a count of ten or more. V usage is TRBV6-5 and J usage is TRBJ2-2; possible D gene TRBD2, 5 bases. This CDR3 comprises 15 residues. Trimming cost V 2 bases and J 2 bases, with 9 bases left between them. Germline CDR1 is MNHEY and CDR2 is SVGAGI. The CDR3, as DNA: TGTGCCAGCAGTTACGCCGGAGGAAACACCGGGGAGCTGTTTTTT. Its protein is CASSYAGGNTGELFF.

This clonotype was counted at least ten times. J is TRBJ2-1 and V is TRBV29-1; 7 bases fit TRBD2. This CDR3 region has 13 residues. The trim removed 6 bases at V and 14 bases at J, leaving 16 bases unmatched. Germline V gene data show CDR1 as SQVTM and CDR2 as ANQGSEA. CDR3 in DNA: TGCAGCGTGGGTGAACCTAGCGGATTGGGCGAGTTCTTC. It yields the protein CSVGEPSGLGEFF.

This clonotype was seen only a few times. The chain recombines TRBV11-1 with TRBJ2-2, with 12 nucleotides matching TRBD2. CDR3 length: 21 amino acids. The V gene's germline CDR1 is SGHAT and CDR2 FQDESV (reference sequence). V shed 2 bases, J shed 0 bases, and the junction held 13 bases outside the gene matches. The CDR3 spells CASSLLQGRLAGAANTGELFF. The CDR3, as DNA: TGTGCCAGCAGCTTATTGCAGGGCAGACTAGCGGGAGCGGCGAACACCGGGGAGCTGTTTTTT.

This clonotype was recorded a few times. The V and J genes are TRBV27 and TRBJ2-7; TRBD2 matches at 7 bases. V was pared by 7 bases and J by 7 bases, with 10 bases of the junction left unmatched. The V gene's germline CDR1 is MNHEY and CDR2 SMNVEV (reference sequence). There are 13 residues in the CDR3. For the CDR3, the DNA is TGTGCCAGCATTGGGGAGGGAGGTGGAGAGCAGTACTTC. Translated, it gives CASIGEGGGEQYF.

This clonotype was seen only a few times. The CDR3 loop is CASNIGGETNTGELFF. The CDR3 nucleotides read TGCGCCAGCAACATCGGAGGGGAAACGAACACCGGGGAGCTGTTTTTT. J is TRBJ2-2 and V is TRBV5-1; D is perhaps TRBD2 (6 bases). CDR1 and CDR2 (germline): SGHRS, YFSETQ. V lost 6 bases to trimming and J lost 0 bases, with 15 bases between them. CDR3 length equals 16 residues.

The chain couples TRBV20-1 to TRBJ1-2, with a possible D match to TRBD1 (5 bases). The V gene lost 1 base and the J gene lost 3 bases, with 12 bases spanning the gap. The CDR3 is 14 amino acids. From germline, CDR1 is DFQATT and CDR2 SNEGSKA (reference sequence). Here the CDR3 reads CSARGLGEYYGYTF. CDR3 DNA sequence: TGCAGTGCTAGAGGACTGGGGGAGTACTATGGCTACACCTTC.

V and J are TRBV7-9 and TRBJ2-1; maybe TRBD1 (5 bases). The germline V gene encodes CDR1 SEHNR and CDR2 FQNEAQ (reference sequence). The V and J ends lost 5 bases and 0 bases respectively, with 14 bases between them. The CDR3 has 16 residues. In DNA form, the CDR3 reads TGTGCCAGCAGCGCCCAGCAGGGCGGCTCCTACAATGAGCAGTTCTTC. This codes for CASSAQQGGSYNEQFF.

This clonotype was found a few times. CDR3 DNA: TGTGCCAGCAGTTACGGCAGCGAGCAGTACTTC. This gives the protein CASSYGSEQYF. The chain uses TRBV6-6 and TRBJ2-7; D unclear. The CDR3 consists of 11 residues. CDR1 and CDR2 (germline): MNHNY, SVGAGI (reference sequence). With 2 bases removed from V and 6 bases from J, the gap between germline ends came to 5 bases.

This clonotype was counted between two and nine times. The rearrangement links TRBV2 to TRBJ1-1, with 8 bases lining up with TRBD1. The V segment lost 4 bases and the J segment 3 bases; nucleotides outside the gene matches: 7. The CDR3 has 15 residues. CDR1 SNHLY and CDR2 FYNNEI come from the germline V gene. CDR3 sequence (DNA): TGTGCCAGCAGTGGCTCAGGGGGCGAGGACACTGAAGCTTTCTTT. This gives the protein CASSGSGGEDTEAFF.

The chain uses TRBV12-3 or TRBV12-4 and TRBJ2-1; TRBD1 agrees at 8 bases. The CDR3 is made up of 16 amino acids. The junction had 9 bases not matched to a gene; V was cut back by 3 bases and J by 5 bases. This CDR3 reads CASSFLWTGINNEQFF. CDR3 in DNA: TGTGCCAGCAGTTTCCTGTGGACAGGGATTAACAATGAGCAGTTCTTC.

The chain recombines TRBV14 with TRBJ2-3; no clear D gene. The CDR3 has 13 residues. V lost 1 base and J lost 7, with 9 bases in between. Germline-derived CDR1 and CDR2 are SGHDN and FVKESK. The CDR3 reads CASSQGGRNTQYF. The CDR3 nucleotides read TGTGCCAGCAGCCAAGGGGGAAGAAATACGCAGTATTTT. Filled out from reference TRBV14 and TRBJ2-3, the complete variable domain reads EAGVTQFPSHSVIEKGQTVTLRCDPISGHDNLYWYRRVMGKEIKFLLHFVKESKQDESGMPNNRFLAERTGGTYSTLKVQPAELEDSGVYFCASSQGGRNTQYFGPGTRLTVL.

This clonotype was seen only a few times. The CDR3 sequence: CASSEGGTGERGYEQYF. In nucleotides, the CDR3 is TGTGCCAGCAGTGAAGGGGGGACGGGAGAGAGGGGCTACGAGCAGTACTTC. This sequence joins TRBV25-1 and TRBJ2-7, with D perhaps matching TRBD2 (6 bases). Germline CDR1 reads MGHDK; CDR2 reads SYGVNS. This CDR3 spans 17 amino acids. Trimming stripped 2 bases from V and 3 bases from J, with 20 bases between.

The chain recombines TRBV20-1 with TRBJ2-7; possibly TRBD1 or TRBD2 for D (6 bases each). Germline CDR1 and CDR2: DFQATT and SNEGSKA (reference sequence). Between the trimmed V and J ends, which lost 5 bases and 1 base, there was a span of 12 bases. This CDR3 spans 13 amino acids. CDR3 sequence reads: CSADGGYSYEQYF. CDR3 nucleotide sequence: TGCAGTGCTGACGGGGGCTATTCCTACGAGCAGTACTTC.

The table lists this clonotype with a few counts. The V and J genes are TRBV7-9 and TRBJ2-4; D remains unclear. V was pared by 5 bases and J by 3 bases, with 11 bases between. In germline, CDR1 is SEHNR, CDR2 FQNEAQ (reference sequence). This CDR3 contains 14 residues. CDR3 in DNA: TGTGCCAGCAGCCCCCCGGATAGCAAAAACATTCAGTACTTC. Translation gives CASSPPDSKNIQYF.

In this sample, this clonotype turned up a few times. This chain uses TRBV6-2 or TRBV6-3 with TRBJ2-7; 14 bases match TRBD2. The CDR3 totals 13 residues. The germline gives CDR1 MNHEY, CDR2 SVGEGT. The V segment lost 7 bases and the J segment 7 bases; nucleotides outside the gene matches: 3. CDR3 nucleotide sequence: TGTGCCAGCAAGGGACTAGCGGGGGAGGAGCAGTACTTC. Translated: CASKGLAGEEQYF.

The chain couples TRBV15 to TRBJ2-7, with 8 bases that match TRBD1. The CDR3 has 14 residues. V shed 3 bases, J shed 2 bases, and the junction held 3 bases outside the gene matches. The germline V gene has CDR1 LNHNV and CDR2 YYDKDF (reference sequence). Here the CDR3 DNA reads TGTGCCACCAGCAGGGACAGGGCGGCCTACGAGCAGTACTTC. Its translation: CATSRDRAAYEQYF.

The V call is TRBV10-3, the J call TRBJ2-2; D is ambiguous. This CDR3 contains 15 residues. Germline V gene sequence: CDR1 ENHRY, CDR2 SYGVKD. Trimming removed 5 bases from V and 2 bases from J, with 12 bases in between. This CDR3 reads CAISPPWGNTGELFF. CDR3 in DNA: TGTGCCATCAGTCCCCCTTGGGGAAACACCGGGGAGCTGTTTTTT.

This chain connects TRBV27 to TRBJ2-1; 8 bases line up with TRBD2. The V and J ends lost 5 bases and 6 bases, in that order; junction bases with no gene match: 21. The length of the CDR3 is 19 residues. The germline gives CDR1 MNHEY, CDR2 SMNVEV (reference sequence). CDR3 loop: CASSTSGASPPGLGNEQFF. DNA for the CDR3: TGTGCCAGCAGTACATCCGGGGCGTCGCCTCCGGGACTAGGCAATGAGCAGTTCTTC.

This clonotype was counted between two and nine times. V and J are TRBV6-2 or TRBV6-3 and TRBJ1-5; D unclear. Trimming took off 7 bases at V and 6 bases at J, with 13 bases between the two ends. The CDR3 has 13 amino acids. CDR1 MNHEY and CDR2 SVGEGT come from the germline V gene. The CDR3 spells CASKGPQGQPQHF. CDR3 DNA sequence: TGTGCCAGCAAAGGACCCCAAGGTCAGCCCCAGCATTTT.

The chain recombines TRBV27 with TRBJ1-6, with D unclear. Germline values: CDR1 MNHEY, CDR2 SMNVEV (reference sequence). CDR3 length: 15 residues. The V end was cut by 7 bases, the J end by 7 bases, with 17 bases between. CDR3 protein: CASTDRVFRNSPLHF. CDR3 bases: TGTGCCAGCACCGATCGAGTATTCAGGAATTCACCCCTCCACTTT.

The chain uses TRBV29-1 and TRBJ2-7; D gene uncertain. CDR3 length: 15 amino acids. Deletions cut 2 bases from V and 0 bases from J, with 14 bases between. CDR1 SQVTM and CDR2 ANQGSEA come from the germline V gene. The CDR3 protein is CSVELANPSSYEQYF. The DNA of the CDR3 is TGCAGCGTTGAACTTGCAAATCCTAGCTCCTACGAGCAGTACTTC.

This clonotype has just a few counts. The genes are TRBV5-1 and TRBJ2-7; TRBD2 matches 8 bases. V trimming: 0 bases; J trimming: 0 bases; junction bases outside the gene matches: 2. This CDR3 has 15 amino acids. Germline V gives CDR1 SGHRS, CDR2 YFSETQ. The CDR3 is CASSLGLAYSYEQYF. The CDR3 DNA sequence: TGCGCCAGCAGCTTGGGACTAGCGTACTCCTACGAGCAGTACTTC.